Below, 29 T cell receptor beta chains from the same sample are listed, as sequenced in a study of T cell changes during pregnancy in multiple sclerosis. Some clones are missing from TCRdb's copy, which holds only in-frame ones; the method was immunoSEQ multiplex PCR. The sample yields about 39,000 clones, 85% to 95% seen once. The sample was CD4+ T cells from peripheral blood mononuclear cells, taken in the first trimester of pregnancy. The receptor set was obtained from a female donor with multiple sclerosis, enrolled in a pregnancy study.

This clone was recorded only once. The chain employs TRBV28 and TRBJ2-3; 9 positions match TRBD1. The CDR3 contains 15 residues. Germline lookup yields CDR1 MDHEN and CDR2 SYDVKM. Trimming cost V 5 bases and J 4 bases; bases outside gene matches: 7. The CDR3 DNA sequence: TGTGCCAGCAGTCCACAGGGGGCGCTCGCAGATACGCAGTATTTT. As protein: CASSPQGALADTQYF.

The chain recombines TRBV7-2 with TRBJ1-4; D not certain. Germline V CDR1 and CDR2: SGHTA, FQGNSA. This CDR3 region has 14 residues. V lost 6 bases and J 1 base, leaving 9 bases between the germline ends. Written as DNA, the CDR3 is TGTGCCAGCAGGCCTACAGTAACTAATGAAAAACTGTTTTTT. Amino acid sequence: CASRPTVTNEKLFF.

The count of this clone is one. This rearrangement joins TRBV4-3 to TRBJ2-3; D may be TRBD2 (5 bases). The length of the CDR3 is 16 residues. Germline V gene lookup returns CDR1 LGHNA and CDR2 YSLEER. V lost 4 bases to trimming and J lost 7 bases, with 21 bases between them. The CDR3 nucleotides read TGCGCCAGCAGCCCCGGAAAGGCCGAAAGAGGGAATACGCAGTATTTT. It translates to CASSPGKAERGNTQYF.

The chain carries TRBV14 and TRBJ1-1; D is unclear. The CDR3 runs 13 residues. V lost 0 bases to trimming and J lost 10 bases, with 12 bases between them. Germline CDR1 is SGHDN and CDR2 is FVKESK. CDR3 sequence reads: CASSQEAGTPAFF. In DNA form, the CDR3 reads TGTGCCAGCAGCCAAGAGGCAGGCACCCCAGCTTTCTTT.

This chain connects TRBV5-1 to TRBJ1-5; D is possibly TRBD1 (6 bases). The CDR3 runs 15 residues. V gave up 0 bases and J gave up 2 bases, with 9 bases separating them. Germline V CDR1 and CDR2: SGHRS, YFSETQ. CDR3 coding DNA: TGCGCCAGCAGCTTGGATTCAGGGGGCAATCAGCCCCAGCATTTT. This encodes CASSLDSGGNQPQHF.

DNA of the CDR3: TGTGCCAGCCACTTAGGTGGGGCCAGTCTTGGCTACACCTTC. Amino acids: CASHLGGASLGYTF. J is TRBJ1-2 and V is TRBV7-2; maybe TRBD1 (5 bases). Trimming removed 8 bases at V and 7 bases at J, with 20 bases between. CDR3 length: 14 amino acids. Germline CDR1 SGHTA, CDR2 FQGNSA.

The J gene is TRBJ2-1, the V gene TRBV11-2; D possibly corresponds to TRBD1 (5 bases). CDR1 and CDR2 (germline): SGHAT, FQNNGV. V was trimmed by 1 base and J by 12 bases, leaving 10 bases between them. This CDR3 contains 12 residues. CDR3 nucleotide sequence: TGTGCCAGCAGCTTAGCAGGGCTAGGGCAGTTCTTC. It specifies CASSLAGLGQFF.

The CDR3 sequence is CASSRWGEDTQYF. The CDR3 DNA is TGTGCCAGCAGTCGATGGGGGGAAGATACGCAGTATTTT. The gene calls are TRBV27 and TRBJ2-3; a possible D gene is TRBD2 (6 bases). Germline loops: CDR1 MNHEY, CDR2 SMNVEV (reference sequence). This CDR3 is 13 amino acids long. Trimming left V 5 bases short and J 5 bases short, with 11 bases between.

This sequence joins TRBV7-3 and TRBJ2-3; the match to TRBD2 covers 14 bases. Unmatched junction bases numbered 4, after V lost 5 bases and J lost 6 bases. The CDR3 extends over 15 amino acids. Germline V gives CDR1 SGHTA, CDR2 FQGTGA. CDR3 loop: CASSPGTSGSDTQYF. CDR3 DNA sequence: TGTGCCAGCAGCCCAGGGACTAGCGGGAGCGATACGCAGTATTTT.

This clone appeared once. V usage is TRBV5-1 and J usage is TRBJ2-5, with D tentatively TRBD2 (7 bases). Trimming left V 2 bases short and J 1 base short, with 18 bases between. Germline lookup yields CDR1 SGHRS and CDR2 YFSETQ. CDR3 size: 17 residues. The CDR3 protein is CASSFLQGGRPQETQYF. As DNA, the CDR3 is TGCGCCAGCAGCTTCCTACAGGGAGGGAGGCCCCAAGAGACCCAGTACTTC. Filled out from reference TRBV5-1 and TRBJ2-5, the complete variable domain reads KAGVTQTPRYLIKTRGQQVTLSCSPISGHRSVSWYQQTPGQGLQFLFEYFSETQRNKGNFPGRFSGRQFSNSRSEMNVSTLELGDSALYLCASSFLQGGRPQETQYFGPGTRLLVL.

The J gene is TRBJ1-4, the V gene TRBV5-1, with D maybe TRBD1 (6 bases). From germline, CDR1 is SGHRS and CDR2 YFSETQ. This CDR3 is built from 12 residues. Between the trimmed V and J ends, which lost 5 bases and 8 bases, there was a span of 10 bases. The CDR3 DNA is TGCGCCAGCAGGGATACAGGGGAAAAACTGTTTTTT. Translating it yields CASRDTGEKLFF.

The genes are TRBV5-4 and TRBJ2-5; maybe TRBD2 (7 bases). CDR3 length: 15 residues. V was clipped by 6 bases and J by 3 bases, with 18 bases between them. CDR1 is SGHNT and CDR2 is YYREEE in the germline V gene (reference sequence). Written as DNA, the CDR3 is TGTGCCAGCACCAGGAGGGGGGCGGGGGAAGAGACCCAGTACTTC. Translated: CASTRRGAGEETQYF.

This clone was picked up one time. The chain carries TRBV27 and TRBJ2-1; 9 nucleotides match TRBD2. CDR3 length: 15 amino acids. After removal of 2 bases from V and 5 bases from J, the junction contained 4 bases not matched to a gene. CDR1 is MNHEY and CDR2 is SMNVEV in the germline V gene (reference sequence). DNA of the CDR3: TGTGCCAGCAGTTTAGCGGGAGGGCCCAACAATGAGCAGTTCTTC. Translation gives CASSLAGGPNNEQFF.

The chain joins TRBV11-2 to TRBJ1-1; D not resolved. The V and J ends lost 6 bases and 5 bases respectively, with 10 bases between them. The CDR3 loop spans 12 amino acids. The V gene's germline CDR1 is SGHAT and CDR2 FQNNGV. The CDR3 region is CASRAIGTEAFF. The CDR3 nucleotides are TGTGCCAGCAGGGCGATCGGGACTGAAGCTTTCTTT. The full variable domain, with the rest looked up from reference TRBV11-2 and TRBJ1-1, is EAGVAQSPRYKIIEKRQSVAFWCNPISGHATLYWYQQILGQGPKLLIQFQNNGVVDDSQLPKDRFSAERLKGVDSTLKIQPAKLEDSAVYLCASRAIGTEAFFGQGTRLTVV.

The CDR3 nucleotides read TGCGCCAGCAGCTCTCCGGGGACTAGCGGGAGAGGCACCGGGGAGCTGTTTTTT. Amino acid sequence: CASSSPGTSGRGTGELFF. The chain couples TRBV5-1 to TRBJ2-2, with 14 bases aligning to TRBD2. This CDR3 region has 18 residues. Losses at the gene ends were 3 bases for V and 4 bases for J; bases not matched to a gene: 8. The germline V gene has CDR1 SGHRS and CDR2 YFSETQ.

The gene calls are TRBV15 and TRBJ2-7; D gene ambiguous. In germline, CDR1 is LNHNV, CDR2 YYDKDF (reference sequence). The CDR3 has 13 amino acids. V was cut by 4 bases and J by 5 bases, with 12 bases left in between. The CDR3 sequence: CATSNITVDEQYF. The CDR3, as DNA: TGTGCCACCAGCAACATTACAGTGGACGAGCAGTACTTC. Together with reference TRBV15 and TRBJ2-7, the CDR3 gives the full variable domain: DAMVIQNPRYQVTQFGKPVTLSCSQTLNHNVMYWYQQKSSQAPKLLFHYYDKDFNNEADTPDNFQSRRPNTSFCFLDIRSPGLGDTAMYLCATSNITVDEQYFGPGTRLTVT.

The V call is TRBV6-1, the J call TRBJ1-6; 10 bases are shared with TRBD1. The CDR3 sequence is 15 residues long. Germline V gene sequence: CDR1 MNHNS, CDR2 SASEGT. After removal of 6 bases from V and 6 bases from J, the junction contained 5 bases not matched to a gene. The CDR3 nucleotides are TGTGCCAGCAGCCAACGGGACAGGGGTAATTCACCCCTCCACTTT. Its translation: CASSQRDRGNSPLHF.

CDR3 nucleotides: TGTGCCAGCAGCCCCGGGACTAGCGGGGGTTACACAGATACGCAGTATTTT. The encoded protein is CASSPGTSGGYTDTQYF. The rearrangement uses TRBV5-8 and TRBJ2-3; 14 positions match TRBD2. V trimming: 4 bases; J trimming: 2 bases; junction bases outside the gene matches: 6. The CDR3 runs to 17 residues. The germline CDR1 and CDR2 sequences are SGHTS and YDEGEE. The entire variable domain, with the rest obtained from reference TRBV5-8 and TRBJ2-3, is as follows: EAGVTQSPTHLIKTRGQQATLRCSPISGHTSVYWYQQALGLGLQFLLWYDEGEERNRGNFPPRFSGRQFPNYSSELNVNALELEDSALYLCASSPGTSGGYTDTQYFGPGTRLTVL.

The chain carries TRBV5-4 and TRBJ2-1; 7 nucleotides agree with TRBD2. Germline loops: CDR1 SGHNT, CDR2 YYREEE (reference sequence). There are 16 residues in the CDR3. Losses at the gene ends were 0 bases for V and 5 bases for J; bases not matched to a gene: 8. CDR3 DNA: TGTGCCAGCAGCTTGGCCAAACTAGCGAAAAACAATGAGCAGTTCTTC. Amino acid sequence: CASSLAKLAKNNEQFF.

This sequence joins TRBV7-9 and TRBJ1-4; D is unclear. The germline gives CDR1 SEHNR, CDR2 FQNEAQ (reference sequence). CDR3 length: 15 amino acids. V shed 5 bases and J shed 0 bases, with 10 bases lying between them. The CDR3 nucleotides are TGTGCCAGCAGCCCTCCCCTCGCAACTAATGAAAAACTGTTTTTT. Translated: CASSPPLATNEKLFF.

Comment on this clone: A junction boundary mismatches the germline segment, possibly from a read error. V is TRBV7-9 and J is TRBJ2-1; TRBD2 aligns across 10 bases. Germline values: CDR1 SEHNR, CDR2 FQNEAQ (reference sequence). This CDR3 has 16 amino acids. The CDR3: CAGSRLAGDGNNEQFF. CDR3 DNA: TGTGCCGGCAGCCGGCTAGCGGGAGACGGAAACAATGAGCAGTTCTTC.

V and J are TRBV19 and TRBJ2-2; D is perhaps TRBD1 (8 bases). CDR1 and CDR2 (germline): LNHDA, SQIVND (reference sequence). The CDR3 contains 15 residues. V lost 6 bases to trimming and J lost 6 bases, with 17 bases between them. CDR3 nucleotides: TGTGCCAGTAGCGGGGGGACAGGCGCCGCCGGGGAGCTGTTTTTT. It yields the protein CASSGGTGAAGELFF.

V is TRBV6-5 and J is TRBJ2-7; 7 bases align to TRBD1. V lost 2 bases to trimming and J lost 2 bases; unmatched junction nucleotides: 3. This CDR3 is built from 14 residues. The germline gives CDR1 MNHEY, CDR2 SVGAGI. DNA for the CDR3: TGTGCCAGCAGTTACGCAGGGACAGCCTACGAGCAGTACTTC. Protein product: CASSYAGTAYEQYF.

This clone was found once. The genes are TRBV7-2 and TRBJ2-7; 11 bases fit TRBD2. This CDR3 spans 14 amino acids. With V trimmed by 0 bases and J by 6 bases, 1 base remained unmatched. From germline, CDR1 is SGHTA and CDR2 FQGNSA. The CDR3 DNA reads TGTGCCAGCAGCTTAGCACTAGCGGGAGCCGAGCAGTACTTC. This sequence encodes CASSLALAGAEQYF.

DNA for the CDR3: TGTGCCAGCAGTTTAAATACCAGAGGATACGAGCAGTACTTC. This sequence encodes CASSLNTRGYEQYF. The chain uses TRBV28 and TRBJ2-7; no definite D call. Deletions cut 2 bases from V and 4 bases from J, with 12 bases between. CDR1 is MDHEN, CDR2 SYDVKM, per germline. The CDR3 totals 14 residues.

The J gene is TRBJ1-3, the V gene TRBV9; 8 bases agree with TRBD1. The germline gives CDR1 SGDLS, CDR2 YYNGEE. The CDR3 has 15 residues. The V and J ends lost 3 bases and 2 bases, in that order; junction bases with no gene match: 4. This chain's CDR3 is CASSAQQGAGNTIYF. The CDR3, as DNA: TGTGCCAGCAGCGCACAACAGGGGGCTGGAAACACCATATATTTT.

The gene calls are TRBV10-3 and TRBJ1-4, with D tentatively TRBD1 (6 bases). This CDR3 contains 14 residues. Germline CDR1 and CDR2: ENHRY and SYGVKD. The V end was cut by 8 bases, the J end by 2 bases, with 12 bases between. The CDR3: CAIGPRGTNEKLFF. In DNA form, the CDR3 reads TGTGCCATCGGGCCCAGGGGTACTAATGAAAAACTGTTTTTT.

The V call is TRBV27, the J call TRBJ1-2; D gene ambiguous. V was trimmed by 6 bases and J by 0 bases, leaving 11 bases between them. CDR3 length: 14 residues. Germline CDR1 MNHEY, CDR2 SMNVEV (reference sequence). The CDR3 DNA follows: TGTGCCAGCAGGCGAGGCAGTACTAACTATGGCTACACCTTC. Its translation: CASRRGSTNYGYTF.

V is TRBV7-9 and J is TRBJ2-1, with 9 bases lining up with TRBD2. J was trimmed by 0 bases and V by 4 bases; bases with no gene match: 7. The CDR3 runs 17 residues. Germline V gene data show CDR1 as SEHNR and CDR2 as FQNEAQ (reference sequence). CDR3 amino acids: CASSSAAGGSSYNEQFF. Here the CDR3 DNA reads TGTGCCAGCAGCTCCGCAGCGGGAGGTTCCTCCTACAATGAGCAGTTCTTC.